This TCR beta chain comes out of a study of blood T cell repertoires in COVID-19. J gave up 2 bases and V 3 bases, and 5 bases lay outside the gene matches. This CDR3 region has 15 residues. Looked up from germline, CDR1 is SGDLS and CDR2 is YYNGEE. Researchers sorted participants into cohorts using their self-reported clinical history. The recovered donors of Cohort 3 showed two negative PCRs, clearance, or symptom resolution. The table came from immunoSEQ multiplex PCR; TCRdb's copy has only in-frame clones and leaves some out. This sample has approximately 230,000 clones; about 89% occur once, and the top ten carry 3.5% to 5%.

This receptor was taken from a woman aged 30 to 39 who had recovered from COVID-19. The sample taken for sequencing was PBMCs or T cells enriched from blood (not recorded which). The V call is TRBV9, the J call TRBJ2-5, with 9 bases matching TRBD2. The CDR3 DNA sequence: TGTGCCAGCAGCGCCCGACTAGCGGAACAAGAGACCCAGTACTTC. The encoded protein is CASSARLAEQETQYF.